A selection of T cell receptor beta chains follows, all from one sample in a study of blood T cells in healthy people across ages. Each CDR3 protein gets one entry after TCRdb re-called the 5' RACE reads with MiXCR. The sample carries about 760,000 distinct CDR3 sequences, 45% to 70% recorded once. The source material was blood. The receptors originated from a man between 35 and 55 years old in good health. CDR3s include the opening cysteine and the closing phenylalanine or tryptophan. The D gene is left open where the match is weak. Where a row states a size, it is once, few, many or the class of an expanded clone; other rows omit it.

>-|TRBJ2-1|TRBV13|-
CASSWISLAPKQFF
TGTGCCAGCAGCTGGATATCACTAGCACCCAAACAGTTCTTC
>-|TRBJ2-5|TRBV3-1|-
CASRESRVETQYF
TGTGCCAGCAGGGAAAGCAGGGTTGAGACCCAGTACTTC
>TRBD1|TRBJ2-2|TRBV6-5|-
CASSSGTGAVTGELFF
TGTGCCAGCAGTTCCGGGACAGGAGCGGTCACCGGGGAGCTGTTTTTT
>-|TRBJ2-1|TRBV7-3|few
CASSLRTLEPQFF
TGTGCCAGCAGCTTACGAACTTTAGAGCCCCAGTTCTTC
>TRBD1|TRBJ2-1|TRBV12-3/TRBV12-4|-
CASSYPGGARDNEQFF
TGTGCCAGCAGTTACCCAGGGGGCGCGAGGGACAATGAGCAGTTCTTC
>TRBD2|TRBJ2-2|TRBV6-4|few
CASSSGSTGELFF
TGTGCCAGCAGTAGCGGGAGCACCGGGGAGCTGTTTTTT
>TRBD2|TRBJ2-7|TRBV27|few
CASSAGRDPYEQYF
TGTGCCAGCAGTGCGGGGAGGGACCCCTACGAGCAGTACTTC
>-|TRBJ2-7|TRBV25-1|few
CASSDGLRYEQYF
TGTGCCAGCAGTGACGGGCTGCGCTACGAGCAGTACTTC
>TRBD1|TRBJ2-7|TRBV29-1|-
CSATNLSQGAGYEQYF
TGCAGCGCCACAAATCTCTCCCAGGGGGCAGGTTACGAGCAGTACTTC
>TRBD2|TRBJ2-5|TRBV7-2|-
CASSPQMRRLAGDRETQYF
TGTGCCAGCAGCCCCCAGATGCGTCGACTAGCGGGAGATCGGGAGACCCAGTACTTC
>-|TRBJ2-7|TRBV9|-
CASSVVHRDEQYF
TGTGCCAGCAGCGTAGTCCACCGGGATGAGCAGTACTTC
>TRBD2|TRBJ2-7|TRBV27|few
CASSPLWTSGVPHEQYF
TGTGCCAGCAGTCCGCTATGGACTAGCGGGGTCCCCCACGAGCAGTACTTC
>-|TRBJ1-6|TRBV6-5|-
CASSYSSGSGTNSPLHF
TGTGCCAGCAGTTACTCGAGTGGTTCGGGGACCAATTCACCCCTCCACTTT
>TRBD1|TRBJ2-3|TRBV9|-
CASSSRGRGTDTQYF
TGTGCCAGCAGCTCCAGGGGGCGAGGAACAGATACGCAGTATTTT
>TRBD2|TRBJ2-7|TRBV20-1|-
CSARLAGGPYEQYF
TGCAGTGCTAGATTAGCGGGAGGCCCCTACGAGCAGTACTTC
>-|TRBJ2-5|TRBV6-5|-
CASRSGEETQYF
TGTGCCAGCAGATCCGGCGAAGAGACCCAGTACTTC
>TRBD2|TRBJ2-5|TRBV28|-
CASSFRPSGYLRETQYF
TGTGCCAGCAGTTTTCGGCCTAGCGGGTACCTCCGAGAGACCCAGTACTTC
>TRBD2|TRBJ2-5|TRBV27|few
CASSYTSGETQYF
TGTGCCAGCAGTTATACTAGCGGAGAGACCCAGTACTTC
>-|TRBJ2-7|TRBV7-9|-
CANSKDRSSYEQYF
TGTGCCAACAGCAAAGACAGAAGCTCCTACGAGCAGTACTTC
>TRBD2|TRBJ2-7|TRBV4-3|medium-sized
CASSPQPGGSEQYF
TGCGCCAGCAGCCCACAGCCGGGCGGGAGCGAGCAGTACTTC
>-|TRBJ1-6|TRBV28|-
CASSLAGANSPLHF
TGTGCCAGCAGTTTAGCAGGGGCTAATTCACCCCTCCACTTT
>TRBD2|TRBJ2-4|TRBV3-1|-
CASSQRLAVGEGEQYF
TGTGCCAGCAGCCAAAGGCTAGCGGTCGGGGAAGGGGAGCAGTACTTC
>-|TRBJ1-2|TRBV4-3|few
CASSQDREGDGYTF
TGCGCCAGCAGCCAAGATCGCGAGGGGGATGGCTACACCTTC
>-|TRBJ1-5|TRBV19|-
CASSHRGGGNQPQHF
TGTGCCAGTAGTCATCGGGGGGGTGGCAATCAGCCCCAGCATTTT
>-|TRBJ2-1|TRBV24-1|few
CATSDLLYNEQFF
TGTGCCACCAGTGATTTACTGTACAATGAGCAGTTCTTC
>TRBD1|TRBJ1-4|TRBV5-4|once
CASSLMTGQTNEKLFF
TGTGCCAGCAGCTTGATGACGGGACAGACTAATGAAAAACTGTTTTTT
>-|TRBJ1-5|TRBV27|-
CASSHHPSYSNQPQHF
TGTGCCAGCAGTCATCACCCCTCATATAGCAATCAGCCCCAGCATTTT
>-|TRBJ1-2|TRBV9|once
CASSVGAGRDYGYTF
TGTGCCAGCAGCGTAGGGGCAGGGAGGGACTATGGCTACACCTTC
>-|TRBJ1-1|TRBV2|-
CASSEAKGKNTEAFF
TGTGCCAGCAGTGAAGCCAAGGGCAAGAACACTGAAGCTTTCTTT
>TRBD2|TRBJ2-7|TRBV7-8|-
CASSYRTSGYEQYF
TGTGCCAGCAGCTATCGGACTAGCGGATACGAGCAGTACTTC
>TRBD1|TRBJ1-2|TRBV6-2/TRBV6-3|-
CASTDWSATDRANYGYTF
TGTGCCAGCACCGACTGGTCTGCAACGGACAGGGCCAACTATGGCTACACCTTC
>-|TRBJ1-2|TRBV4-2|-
CASSQRDVGYGYTF
TGTGCCAGCAGCCAGAGAGACGTAGGCTATGGCTACACCTTC
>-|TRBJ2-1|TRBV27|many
CASTLGNEQFF
TGTGCCAGCACCCTCGGCAATGAGCAGTTCTTC
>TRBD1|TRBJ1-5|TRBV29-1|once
CSGIPGQGNYSNQPQHF
TGCAGCGGTATACCGGGACAGGGGAATTATAGCAATCAGCCCCAGCATTTT
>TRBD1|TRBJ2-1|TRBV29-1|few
CSVEGQGALNEQFF
TGCAGCGTTGAGGGACAGGGGGCACTCAATGAGCAGTTCTTC
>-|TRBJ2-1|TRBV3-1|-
CASSHFPRVQNEQFF
TGTGCCAGCAGCCACTTCCCTAGGGTGCAAAATGAGCAGTTCTTC
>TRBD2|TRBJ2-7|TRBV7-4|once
CASRPWTSGPHEQYF
TGTGCCAGCAGACCCTGGACTAGCGGTCCCCACGAGCAGTACTTC
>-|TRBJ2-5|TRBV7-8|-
CASSPPTGTLETQYF
TGTGCCAGCAGCCCGCCGACAGGTACACTCGAGACCCAGTACTTC
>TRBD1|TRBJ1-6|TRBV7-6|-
CASSPGTGESSPLHF
TGTGCCAGCAGCCCCGGGACAGGGGAAAGTTCACCCCTCCACTTT
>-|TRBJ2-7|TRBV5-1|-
CASSLAVGSEYVQYF
TGCGCCAGCAGCTTGGCCGTGGGGTCCGAGTACGTGCAGTACTTC
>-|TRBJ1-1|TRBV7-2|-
CASSLQRWEAAFF
TGTGCCAGCAGCTTACAACGATGGGAGGCTGCTTTCTTT
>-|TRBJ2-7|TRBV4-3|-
CASSQGQVSSYEQYF
TGCGCCAGCAGCCAAGGACAGGTTAGCTCCTACGAGCAGTACTTC
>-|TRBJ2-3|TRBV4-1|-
CASSQGGRQETDTQYF
TGCGCCAGCAGCCAAGGGGGTCGACAGGAGACAGATACGCAGTATTTT
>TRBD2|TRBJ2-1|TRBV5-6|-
CASSWAPVLAGDSRSYNEQFF
TGTGCCAGCAGCTGGGCTCCTGTACTAGCGGGGGATTCTCGCTCCTACAATGAGCAGTTCTTC
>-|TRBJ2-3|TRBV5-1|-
CASSLDIGSDTQYF
TGCGCCAGCAGCTTGGACATCGGGTCAGATACGCAGTATTTT
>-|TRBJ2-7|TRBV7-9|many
CASGVGYEQYF
TGTGCCAGCGGCGTAGGCTACGAGCAGTACTTC
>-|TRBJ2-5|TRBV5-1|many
CASSLQGAQETQYF
TGCGCCAGCAGCTTGCAAGGGGCACAAGAGACCCAGTACTTC
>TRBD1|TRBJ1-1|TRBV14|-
CASSPRTGLVDTEAFF
TGTGCCAGCAGCCCAAGGACAGGGCTCGTTGACACTGAAGCTTTCTTT
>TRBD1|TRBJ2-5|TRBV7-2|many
CASSLQSGGRLVQYF
TGTGCCAGCAGCTTACAATCAGGGGGCCGACTCGTGCAGTACTTC